Below, 3 T cell receptor beta chains from the same sample are listed, as sequenced in a study of blood T cell repertoires in COVID-19. TCRdb keeps only in-frame clones here, not all; method: immunoSEQ multiplex PCR. The data contain about 52,000 clones, about four fifths of them seen just once; the ten biggest clones take up around 7.5%. Material: peripheral blood. The source of these receptors is a man aged 65 to 85 with active COVID-19.

This clone was detected only a few times. The chain has TRBV5-1 and TRBJ2-2; tentatively, D is TRBD2 (5 bases). Trimming took off 0 bases at V and 0 bases at J, with 9 bases between the two ends. Germline V CDR1 and CDR2: SGHRS, YFSETQ. CDR3 size: 16 residues. The CDR3 sequence: CASSLGTGSNTGELFF. The CDR3 nucleotides read TGCGCCAGCAGCTTGGGGACGGGATCGAACACCGGGGAGCTGTTTTTT.

The chain has TRBV27 and TRBJ2-5; D gene ambiguous. Per germline, CDR1 MNHEY and CDR2 SMNVEV (reference sequence). Trimming took off 8 bases at V and 4 bases at J, with 8 bases between the two ends. The CDR3 is made up of 11 amino acids. CDR3 loop: CASGTGETQYF. In DNA, the CDR3 is TGTGCCAGCGGTACCGGAGAGACCCAGTACTTC.

This clone was seen a single time. The chain recombines TRBV5-1 with TRBJ1-2; 9 bases match TRBD1. V lost 4 bases to trimming and J lost 7 bases; unmatched junction nucleotides: 5. Germline V gene data show CDR1 as SGHRS and CDR2 as YFSETQ. The length of the CDR3 is 13 residues. CDR3 coding DNA: TGCGCCAGCAGCCCAACAGGGGGCCGTGGCTACACCTTC. Translated: CASSPTGGRGYTF.